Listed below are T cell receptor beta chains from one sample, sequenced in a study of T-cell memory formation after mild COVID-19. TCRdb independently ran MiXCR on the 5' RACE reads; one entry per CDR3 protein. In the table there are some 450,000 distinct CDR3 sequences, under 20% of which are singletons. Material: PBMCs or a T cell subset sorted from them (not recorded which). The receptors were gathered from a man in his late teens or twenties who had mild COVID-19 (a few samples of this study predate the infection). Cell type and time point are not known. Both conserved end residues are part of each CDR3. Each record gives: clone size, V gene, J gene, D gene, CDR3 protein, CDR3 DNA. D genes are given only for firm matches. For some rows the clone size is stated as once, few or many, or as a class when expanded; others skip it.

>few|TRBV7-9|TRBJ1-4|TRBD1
CASSSGQGLTTNEKLFF
TGTGCCAGCAGCTCAGGACAGGGGCTGACAACTAATGAAAAACTGTTTTTT
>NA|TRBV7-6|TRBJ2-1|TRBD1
CASSLYRGPNNEQFF
TGTGCCAGCAGCTTATATAGGGGGCCGAACAATGAGCAGTTCTTC
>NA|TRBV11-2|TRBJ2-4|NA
CASSFGGRVGYIQYF
TGTGCCAGCAGCTTCGGAGGGCGCGTTGGATACATTCAGTACTTC
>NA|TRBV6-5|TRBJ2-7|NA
CASSYSWGREQYF
TGTGCCAGCAGTTACTCGTGGGGGCGGGAGCAGTACTTC
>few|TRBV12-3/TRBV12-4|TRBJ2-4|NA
CASRGARFEDIQYF
TGTGCCAGCAGGGGAGCTAGGTTCGAGGACATTCAGTACTTC
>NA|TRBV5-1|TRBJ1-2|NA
CASSPGGGTVYGYTF
TGCGCCAGCAGCCCTGGTGGGGGGACTGTCTATGGCTACACCTTC
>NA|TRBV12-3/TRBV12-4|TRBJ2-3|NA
CASSETPPSTDTQYF
TGTGCCAGCAGTGAAACCCCACCGAGCACAGATACGCAGTATTTT
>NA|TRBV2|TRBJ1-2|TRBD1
CASSRQGPTNDGYTF
TGTGCCAGCAGCCGACAGGGGCCTACAAACGATGGCTACACCTTC
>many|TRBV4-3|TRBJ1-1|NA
CASSQDRGADEAFF
TGCGCCAGCAGCCAAGATAGGGGGGCAGATGAAGCTTTCTTT
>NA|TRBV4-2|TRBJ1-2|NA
CASSQTEVGYYGYTF
TGTGCCAGCAGCCAGACGGAGGTTGGGTATTATGGCTACACCTTC
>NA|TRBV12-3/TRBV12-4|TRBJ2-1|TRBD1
CASRPPGTGINEQFF
TGTGCCAGCAGACCGCCCGGGACAGGTATCAATGAGCAGTTCTTC
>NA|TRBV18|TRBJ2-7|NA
CASSPPSRGADEQYF
TGTGCCAGCTCACCCCCCTCAAGGGGTGCGGACGAGCAGTACTTC
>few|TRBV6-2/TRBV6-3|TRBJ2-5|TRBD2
CASRPQAGEETQYF
TGTGCCAGCAGACCCCAAGCGGGGGAAGAGACCCAGTACTTC
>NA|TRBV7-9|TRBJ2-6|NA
CASSTGGPNSGANVLTF
TGTGCCAGCAGCACCGGGGGGCCCAACTCTGGGGCCAACGTCCTGACTTTC
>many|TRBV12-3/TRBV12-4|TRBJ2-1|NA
CASSPRQMYTEQFF
TGTGCCAGCAGTCCTCGACAGATGTACACTGAGCAGTTCTTC
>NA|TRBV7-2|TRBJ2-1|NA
CASQGTPSYNEQFF
TGTGCCAGCCAAGGGACCCCTTCCTACAATGAGCAGTTCTTC
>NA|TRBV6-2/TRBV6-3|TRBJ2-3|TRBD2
CASGFLAGGLDTQYF
TGTGCCAGCGGCTTTCTAGCGGGGGGGCTTGATACGCAGTATTTT
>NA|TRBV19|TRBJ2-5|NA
CASSKGLDQETQYF
TGTGCCAGTAGTAAAGGACTGGACCAAGAGACCCAGTACTTC
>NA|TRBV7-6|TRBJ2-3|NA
CASQRLPGPSTDTQYF
TGTGCCAGCCAACGGCTTCCGGGACCCAGTACAGATACGCAGTATTTT
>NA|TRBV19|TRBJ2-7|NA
CASSIWARREQYF
TGTGCCAGTAGTATCTGGGCCCGGCGGGAGCAGTACTTC
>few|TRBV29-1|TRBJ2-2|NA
CSVLRGGFTGELFF
TGCAGCGTCCTCAGGGGGGGTTTCACCGGGGAGCTGTTTTTT
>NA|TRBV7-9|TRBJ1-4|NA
CASSFQATNEKLFF
TGTGCCAGCAGCTTTCAGGCAACTAATGAAAAACTGTTTTTT
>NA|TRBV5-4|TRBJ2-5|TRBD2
CASSLLAGEDQETQYF
TGTGCCAGCAGCTTACTAGCGGGGGAAGATCAAGAGACCCAGTACTTC
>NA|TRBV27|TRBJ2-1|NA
CASSPMGRNNEQFF
TGTGCCAGCAGCCCAATGGGACGTAACAATGAGCAGTTCTTC
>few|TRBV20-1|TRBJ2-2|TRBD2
CSARRTSGGFTGELFF
TGCAGTGCTAGGCGGACTAGCGGGGGGTTCACCGGGGAGCTGTTTTTT
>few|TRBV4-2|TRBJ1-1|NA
CASSQDGVGTEAFF
TGTGCCAGCAGCCAAGACGGGGTGGGCACTGAAGCTTTCTTT
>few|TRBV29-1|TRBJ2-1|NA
CSGRGSWDYNEQFF
TGCAGCGGACGGGGGTCTTGGGACTACAATGAGCAGTTCTTC
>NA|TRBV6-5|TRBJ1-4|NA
CASGLQPNEKLFF
TGTGCCAGCGGTTTACAGCCGAATGAAAAACTGTTTTTT
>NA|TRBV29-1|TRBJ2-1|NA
CSVGPGDEQFF
TGCAGCGTAGGACCCGGTGATGAGCAGTTCTTC
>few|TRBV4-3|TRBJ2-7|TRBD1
CASSQDSTGNPHEQYF
TGCGCCAGCAGCCAAGATTCGACAGGGAATCCCCACGAGCAGTACTTC
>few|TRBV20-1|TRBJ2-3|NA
CSARLLRVDTQYF
TGCAGTGCTAGGCTCCTCAGGGTTGATACGCAGTATTTT
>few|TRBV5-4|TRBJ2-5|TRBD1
CASSLGDRGETQYF
TGTGCCAGCAGCTTGGGGGACAGGGGAGAGACCCAGTACTTC
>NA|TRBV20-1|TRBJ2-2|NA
CSARDTGAGELFF
TGCAGTGCTAGAGATACGGGCGCCGGGGAGCTGTTTTTT
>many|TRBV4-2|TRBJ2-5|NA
CASSRARGETQYF
TGTGCCAGCAGCCGAGCAAGGGGAGAGACCCAGTACTTC
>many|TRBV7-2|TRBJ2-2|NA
CASSLVALGTELFF
TGTGCCAGCAGCTTAGTGGCGCTAGGAACGGAGCTGTTTTTT
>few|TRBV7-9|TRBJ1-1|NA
CASSLVGGYTEAFF
TGTGCCAGCAGCTTGGTGGGGGGATACACTGAAGCTTTCTTT
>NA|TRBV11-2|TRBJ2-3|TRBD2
CASSLGGDYTDTQYF
TGTGCCAGCAGCTTAGGGGGGGACTATACAGATACGCAGTATTTT
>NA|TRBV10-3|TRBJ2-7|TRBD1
CATGWDRSYEQYF
TGTGCCACCGGTTGGGACAGATCATACGAGCAGTACTTC
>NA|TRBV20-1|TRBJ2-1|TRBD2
CSAPRPGGAGNEQFF
TGCAGTGCCCCTAGGCCCGGGGGGGCGGGGAATGAGCAGTTCTTC
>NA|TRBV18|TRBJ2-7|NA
CASSPFNSMACEQYF
TGTGCCAGCTCACCTTTCAACTCCATGGCCTGCGAGCAGTACTTC
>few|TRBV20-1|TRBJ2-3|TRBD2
CSARRSGAMGTQYF
TGCAGTGCCCGTCGGAGCGGGGCTATGGGAACGCAGTATTTT
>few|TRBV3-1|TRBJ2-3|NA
CASSQDIPVSTDTQYF
TGTGCCAGCAGCCAAGATATACCAGTTAGCACAGATACGCAGTATTTT
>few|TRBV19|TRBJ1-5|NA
CASTPGLSDAEPQHF
TGTGCCAGTACGCCGGGACTCTCGGACGCGGAGCCCCAGCATTTT
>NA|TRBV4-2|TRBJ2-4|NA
CASSQVSPAKNIQYF
TGTGCCAGCAGCCAAGTAAGCCCAGCCAAAAACATTCAGTACTTC
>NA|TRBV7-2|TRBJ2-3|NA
CASSLGRRGGGGTDTQYF
TGTGCCAGCAGCTTGGGACGGAGAGGGGGTGGTGGTACAGATACGCAGTATTTT
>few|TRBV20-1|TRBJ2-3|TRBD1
CSAGQGTDTQYF
TGCAGTGCCGGACAGGGGACAGATACGCAGTATTTT
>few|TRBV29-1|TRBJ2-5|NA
CSVARQETQYF
TGCAGCGTCGCCAGGCAAGAGACCCAGTACTTC